This note documents a single T cell receptor (beta chain) sequence. This sample is part of a study of blood T cell repertoires in COVID-19. Trimming cost V 5 bases and J 2 bases, with 7 bases left between them. Germline V gene lookup returns CDR1 LNHDA and CDR2 SQIVND (reference sequence). CDR3 length: 14 amino acids. The protocol was immunoSEQ multiplex PCR, while the TCRdb copy is restricted to in-frame clones and leaves out a portion. The table shows 200,000 to 250,000 clones, with about 83% occurring only once. It was during active infection that Seattle patients were enrolled and then longitudinally followed.

Source material: peripheral blood. This receptor was taken from a woman aged 25 to 39 with COVID-19, enrolled during active disease. The chain uses TRBV19 and TRBJ2-6; D remains ambiguous. The CDR3 DNA sequence: TGTGCCAGTAGTTTGGAGACTGGGGCCAACGTCCTGACTTTC. It encodes CASSLETGANVLTF.